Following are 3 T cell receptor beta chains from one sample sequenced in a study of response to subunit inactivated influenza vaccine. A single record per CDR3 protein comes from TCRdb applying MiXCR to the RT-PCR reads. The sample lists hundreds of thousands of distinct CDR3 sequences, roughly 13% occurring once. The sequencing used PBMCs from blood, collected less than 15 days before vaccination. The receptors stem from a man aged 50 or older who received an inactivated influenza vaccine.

CDR3 DNA sequence: TGTGCCAGCAGCGCGAAGGCAATGAACACTGAAGCTTTCTTT. Translation: CASSAKAMNTEAFF. This sequence joins TRBV9 and TRBJ1-1; no reliable D call. CDR1 and CDR2 from the germline V gene are SGDLS and YYNGEE. V lost 3 bases to trimming and J lost 0 bases, with 9 bases between them. The CDR3 sequence is 14 residues long.

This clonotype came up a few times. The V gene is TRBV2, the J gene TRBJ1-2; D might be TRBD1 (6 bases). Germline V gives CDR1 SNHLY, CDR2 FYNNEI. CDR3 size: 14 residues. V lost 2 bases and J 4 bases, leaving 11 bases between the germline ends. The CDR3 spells CASSELGQLYGYTF. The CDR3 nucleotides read TGTGCCAGCAGTGAATTGGGACAACTCTATGGCTACACCTTC.

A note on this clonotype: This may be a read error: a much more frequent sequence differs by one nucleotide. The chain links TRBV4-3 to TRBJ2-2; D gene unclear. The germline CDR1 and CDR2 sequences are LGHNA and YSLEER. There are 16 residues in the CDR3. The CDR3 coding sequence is TGCACCAGCAGCCAAGACTTGACTTCGAACACCGGGGAGCTGTTTTTT. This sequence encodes CTSSQDLTSNTGELFF.